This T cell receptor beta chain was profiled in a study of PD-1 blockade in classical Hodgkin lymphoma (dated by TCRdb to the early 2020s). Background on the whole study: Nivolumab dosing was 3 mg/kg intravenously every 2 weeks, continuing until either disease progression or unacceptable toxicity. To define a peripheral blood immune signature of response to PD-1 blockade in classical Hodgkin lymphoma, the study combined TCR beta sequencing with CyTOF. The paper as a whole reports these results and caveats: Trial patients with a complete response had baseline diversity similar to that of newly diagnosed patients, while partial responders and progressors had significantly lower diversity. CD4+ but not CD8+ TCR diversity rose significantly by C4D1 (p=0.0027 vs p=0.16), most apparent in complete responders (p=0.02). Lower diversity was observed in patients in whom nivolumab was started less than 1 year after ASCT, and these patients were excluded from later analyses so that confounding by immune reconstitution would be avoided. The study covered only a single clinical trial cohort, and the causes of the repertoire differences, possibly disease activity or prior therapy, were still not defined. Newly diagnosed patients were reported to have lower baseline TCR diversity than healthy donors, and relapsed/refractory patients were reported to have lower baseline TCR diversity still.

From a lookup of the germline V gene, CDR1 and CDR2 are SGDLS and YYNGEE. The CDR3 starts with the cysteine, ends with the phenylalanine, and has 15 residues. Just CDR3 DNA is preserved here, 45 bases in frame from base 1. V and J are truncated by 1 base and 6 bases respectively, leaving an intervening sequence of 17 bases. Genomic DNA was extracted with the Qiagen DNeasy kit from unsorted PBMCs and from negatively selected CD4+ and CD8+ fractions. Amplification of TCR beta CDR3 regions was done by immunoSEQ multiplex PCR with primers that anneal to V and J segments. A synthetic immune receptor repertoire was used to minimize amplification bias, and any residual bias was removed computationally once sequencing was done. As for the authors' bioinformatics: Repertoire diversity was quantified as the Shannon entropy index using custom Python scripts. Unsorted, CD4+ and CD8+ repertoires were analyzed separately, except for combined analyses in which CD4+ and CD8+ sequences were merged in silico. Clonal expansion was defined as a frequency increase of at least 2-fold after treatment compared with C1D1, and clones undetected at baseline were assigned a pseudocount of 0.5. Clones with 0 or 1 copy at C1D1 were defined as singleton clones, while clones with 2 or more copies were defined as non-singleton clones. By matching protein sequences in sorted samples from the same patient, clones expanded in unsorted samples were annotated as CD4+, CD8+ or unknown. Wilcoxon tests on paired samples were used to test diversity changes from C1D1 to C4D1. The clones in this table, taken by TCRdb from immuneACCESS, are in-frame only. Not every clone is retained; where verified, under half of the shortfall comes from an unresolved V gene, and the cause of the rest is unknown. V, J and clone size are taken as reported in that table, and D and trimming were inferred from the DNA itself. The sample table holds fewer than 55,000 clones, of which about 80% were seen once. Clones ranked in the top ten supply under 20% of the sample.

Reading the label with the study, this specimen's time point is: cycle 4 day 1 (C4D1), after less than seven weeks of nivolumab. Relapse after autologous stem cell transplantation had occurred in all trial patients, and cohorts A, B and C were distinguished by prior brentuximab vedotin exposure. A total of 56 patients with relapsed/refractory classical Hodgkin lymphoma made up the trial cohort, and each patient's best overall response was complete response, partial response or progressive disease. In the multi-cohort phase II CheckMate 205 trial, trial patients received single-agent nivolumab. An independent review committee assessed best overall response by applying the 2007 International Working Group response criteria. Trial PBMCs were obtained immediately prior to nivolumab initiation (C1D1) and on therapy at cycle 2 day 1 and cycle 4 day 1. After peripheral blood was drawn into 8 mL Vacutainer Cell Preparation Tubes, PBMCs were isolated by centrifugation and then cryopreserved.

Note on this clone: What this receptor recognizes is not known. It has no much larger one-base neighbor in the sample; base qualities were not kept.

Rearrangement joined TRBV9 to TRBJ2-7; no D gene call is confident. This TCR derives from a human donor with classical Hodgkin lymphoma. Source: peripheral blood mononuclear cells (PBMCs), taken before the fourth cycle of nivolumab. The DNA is TGTGCCAGCAGCGTAAATAGGCAGTCTCTAGGCGAGCAGTACTTC. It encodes CASSVNRQSLGEQYF.